This T cell receptor beta chain derives from a study of T cells in Graves' hyperthyroidism and ophthalmopathy (dated by TCRdb to between 2017 and 2020). Looking at the study overall: Peripheral blood was sampled at the time of initial diagnosis, prior to any treatment. In addition, the study compared T-cell repertoires in thyroid tissue and in blood from roughly six Graves' hyperthyroidism patients. The approximately 90 discovery patients were divided at random into training and test sets in a 7:3 ratio. Prospective prediction of ophthalmopathy was tested in an independent validation cohort of approximately 19 hyperthyroidism patients and 15 to 17 patients who later progressed to ophthalmopathy. The paper reports TCR Vbeta CDR3 sequencing of 140 or so peripheral blood samples: fewer than 50 ophthalmopathy, 70 to 85 hyperthyroidism and approximately 17 progressor patients. Once sampling was done, hyperthyroidism patients were given methimazole at a starting dose of 30 mg daily, whereas ophthalmopathy patients were given high-dose intravenous methylprednisolone. TCR V-J signatures able to tell the groups apart were searched for in a discovery cohort of 90 to 100 patients, of whom 43 had Graves' ophthalmopathy and about 60 had stable Graves' hyperthyroidism.

Amplification of TCR beta CDR3 regions was carried out from RNA transcripts. For the first round of RT-PCR on the TCR CDR3, the HTBI primer set was used together with the Qiagen OneStep RT-PCR kit. Libraries were constructed in a second round of multiplex PCR, after which size selection and purification were performed. Paired-end sequencing of the libraries was performed with 100 bp reads on an Illumina HiSeq2000. For the original study's pipeline: SOAPnuke was used to process the raw data, removing reads that contained adapters or uncalled bases, had a mean Phred below 15, or lacked an exact match to the constant primer or identifier. High-quality paired reads were merged with COPE v1.2.5, and unique nucleotide sequences were defined as clonotypes. MiTCR v1.1 was used to align the clonotypes against IMGT TRBV, TRBD and TRBJ reference segments. Only V-J combinations with frequency above 0.0001, covering about 99% of repertoires, were analysed. A TCS score was defined as the ratio of F50 (clonal expansion) to E x V (chaos), with BLOSUM62-based TCRdist applied between CDR3 peptides within each V-J. Welch's t-statistics and random forest reduced fewer than 600 V-J features to 13, which were used in a naive Bayes classifier (R e1071). TCRdb cleaned the public reads at Q25 with fastp, built clones with MiXCR and kept in-frame beta chains. Identical CDR3 protein sequences are pooled into one entry, listed with their most common genes and DNA. The V and J calls and clone size are TCRdb's, not the authors'. The sample contains fewer than 500,000 distinct CDR3 sequences, approximately 12% of them found a single time. Of the sample, less than 25% is held by the ten largest clones.

About this clonotype: Its cognate antigen has yet to be identified. No clone much larger than this one lies a single base away; base qualities are absent.

Hyperthyroidism patients were aged 18 to 65 years and newly diagnosed, with disease duration of less than 2 months. Patients with uncontrolled infections, other autoimmune diseases, pregnancy or lactation were excluded. Diagnoses were established on the basis of clinical symptoms, serum thyroxine and TRAb, thyroid ultrasound, and orbital computed tomography. Blood from progressor patients was collected at the time of first diagnosis with hyperthyroidism, before any ophthalmopathy symptoms had appeared. PBMCs were separated from about 10 ml of fresh peripheral blood using Ficoll-Paque density gradient centrifugation. Patients classed as progressors first received a Graves' hyperthyroidism diagnosis and then went on to develop ophthalmopathy during follow-up. Total RNA was extracted using Trizol reagent, and RNA quality was assessed on an Agilent 2100 Bioanalyzer. The full study reports these points: During validation, the model predicted progression to ophthalmopathy a median of around 7 months ahead of onset, with around 65% sensitivity and about 72% specificity. Most expanded thyroid clonotypes (frequency above 0.001) were also found in blood, which suggests that blood repertoires may mirror thyroid immune responses. Sample size was not statistically predetermined, and blinding of investigators to group allocation was not performed. A model built on a 13 V-J signature distinguished ophthalmopathy from stable hyperthyroidism, reaching around 87% sensitivity and under 84% specificity in cross-validation and 80%/75% in testing.

V lost 0 bases and J lost 0 bases; the stretch between them is 17 bases long. CDR1 and CDR2 were assigned from the germline V gene (reference sequence) as DFQATT and SNEGSKA. The CDR3 numbers 17 residues from cysteine through phenylalanine. The retained sequence is limited to the CDR3, 51 bases, with the frame set at the first base. This chain joins TRBV20-1 to TRBJ2-5, with TRBD2 as a weak D call on 5 bases. Source material: blood. This TCR came from a man under 40 with Graves' hyperthyroidism that later progressed to Graves' ophthalmopathy. The encoded CDR3 is CSAREGLKRWYQETQYF. The DNA is as follows: TGCAGTGCTAGAGAAGGGTTAAAGCGGTGGTACCAAGAGACCCAGTACTTC.